This TCR beta chain comes out of a study of T cells in Graves' hyperthyroidism and ophthalmopathy. Study at large: Pretreatment peripheral blood was obtained at initial diagnosis.

Germline CDR1 is SEHNR and CDR2 is FQNEAQ (reference sequence). The V end was cut by 2 bases, the J end by 8 bases, with 10 bases between. The CDR3 loop spans 12 amino acids. Graves' hyperthyroidism was deemed stable given no ophthalmopathy progression within 18 months. Diagnosis of hyperthyroidism was new in patients aged 18 to 65, and its duration was under 2 months. Template material for amplifying TCR beta CDR3 regions consisted of RNA transcripts. The primer set for the first-round RT-PCR of the TCR CDR3 was HTBI. TCRdb fed the multiplex PCR reads into MiXCR, producing one record per CDR3 protein. The sample has 700,000 to 850,000 distinct CDR3 sequences, approximately 36% seen once.

V gene TRBV7-9 combines with J gene TRBJ2-7; a weak D match, TRBD2 (5 bases). The TCR comes from a middle-aged woman with Graves' hyperthyroidism. Sample: blood. Written as DNA, the CDR3 is TGTGCCAGCAGCTTAAAACTAGGGCAGCAGTACTTC. Amino acids: CASSLKLGQQYF.